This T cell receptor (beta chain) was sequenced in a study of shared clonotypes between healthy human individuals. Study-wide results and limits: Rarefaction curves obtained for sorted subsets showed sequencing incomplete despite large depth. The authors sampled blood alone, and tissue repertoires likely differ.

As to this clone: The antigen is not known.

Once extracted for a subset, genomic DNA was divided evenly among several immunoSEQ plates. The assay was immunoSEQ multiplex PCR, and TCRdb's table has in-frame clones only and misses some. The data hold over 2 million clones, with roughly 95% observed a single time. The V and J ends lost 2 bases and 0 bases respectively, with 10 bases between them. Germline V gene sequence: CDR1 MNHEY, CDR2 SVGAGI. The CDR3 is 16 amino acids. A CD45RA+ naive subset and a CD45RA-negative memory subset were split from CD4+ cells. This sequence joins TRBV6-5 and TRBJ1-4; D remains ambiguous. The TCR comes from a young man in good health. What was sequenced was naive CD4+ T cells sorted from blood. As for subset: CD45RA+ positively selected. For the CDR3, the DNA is TGTGCCAGCAGTTACGGGCTACCCGCAACTAATGAAAAACTGTTTTTT. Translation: CASSYGLPATNEKLFF.